Listed below are T cell receptor beta chains from one sample, sequenced in a study of early T cells in non-severe SARS-CoV-2 infection. TCRdb itself ran the 5' RACE reads through MiXCR, one entry per CDR3 protein. The sample gives fewer than 120,000 distinct CDR3 sequences, around 12% of which show up once; around 4.1% is in the top ten. Sequenced here: whole blood, sampled at baseline. These receptors were collected from an adult who was a healthcare worker with PCR-confirmed SARS-CoV-2 infection or an uninfected control (not recorded which). Each CDR3 is given without its conserved first and last residue. The order of the fields is V gene, J gene, CDR3 protein.

v_call: TRBV5-1
j_call: TRBJ2-1
cdr3_aa: ASSYGEGYNEQF

v_call: TRBV12-3/TRBV12-4
j_call: TRBJ2-2
cdr3_aa: ASSFLKRDRAANTGELF

v_call: TRBV12-3/TRBV12-4
j_call: TRBJ2-2
cdr3_aa: ASSPLAGGNTGELF

v_call: TRBV28
j_call: TRBJ2-4
cdr3_aa: ASSDRGRSIQY

v_call: TRBV18
j_call: TRBJ1-2
cdr3_aa: ASSPGNDYGYT

v_call: TRBV27
j_call: TRBJ1-3
cdr3_aa: ASSSVGSPLVGNTIY

v_call: TRBV20-1
j_call: TRBJ2-3
cdr3_aa: SALRIAGPGDTQY

v_call: TRBV19
j_call: TRBJ1-5
cdr3_aa: ASSIPSGAGQPQH

v_call: TRBV5-5
j_call: TRBJ1-2
cdr3_aa: ASSSSRDSYGYT

v_call: TRBV12-5
j_call: TRBJ1-1
cdr3_aa: ASGLSNLEAF

v_call: TRBV5-5
j_call: TRBJ2-2
cdr3_aa: ASSLIYGTNTGELF

v_call: TRBV7-6
j_call: TRBJ1-6
cdr3_aa: ASSIGGADDSPLH

v_call: TRBV6-5
j_call: TRBJ1-6
cdr3_aa: ASSYDSSYNSPLH

v_call: TRBV7-9
j_call: TRBJ1-1
cdr3_aa: ASSLVGGGPGLSAEAF

v_call: TRBV7-2
j_call: TRBJ2-1
cdr3_aa: ASSLGPSGGNEQF

v_call: TRBV20-1
j_call: TRBJ2-1
cdr3_aa: SAPLPGQAANEQF

v_call: TRBV12-3/TRBV12-4
j_call: TRBJ1-2
cdr3_aa: ASSFGYNYGYT

v_call: TRBV6-1
j_call: TRBJ1-4
cdr3_aa: ASSIRDRGDLNEKLF

v_call: TRBV20-1
j_call: TRBJ1-1
cdr3_aa: SGRLNTEAF

v_call: TRBV12-3/TRBV12-4
j_call: TRBJ1-1
cdr3_aa: ANRVTGGITEAF

v_call: TRBV12-3/TRBV12-4
j_call: TRBJ2-5
cdr3_aa: ASSLVRQGGLQETQY

v_call: TRBV7-6
j_call: TRBJ2-7
cdr3_aa: ASSSRQGGSYEQY

v_call: TRBV4-1
j_call: TRBJ2-7
cdr3_aa: ASSSIRDEQY

v_call: TRBV7-9
j_call: TRBJ2-7
cdr3_aa: ASSLGDSSSYEQY

v_call: TRBV20-1
j_call: TRBJ2-3
cdr3_aa: SAANGGSTDTQY

v_call: TRBV12-3/TRBV12-4
j_call: TRBJ2-1
cdr3_aa: ASSLTVSNEQF

v_call: TRBV5-4
j_call: TRBJ2-1
cdr3_aa: ASSPPTSGVTEQF

v_call: TRBV5-4
j_call: TRBJ1-6
cdr3_aa: ASSPNNGGGRSNSPLH

v_call: TRBV11-3
j_call: TRBJ2-3
cdr3_aa: ASSFGGPDTQY

v_call: TRBV6-1
j_call: TRBJ1-4
cdr3_aa: ASVYREQFNEKLF

v_call: TRBV20-1
j_call: TRBJ2-3
cdr3_aa: SAQRQGRDTQY

v_call: TRBV10-3
j_call: TRBJ1-1
cdr3_aa: AISEGTNTEAF

v_call: TRBV6-6
j_call: TRBJ1-1
cdr3_aa: ASSYRTGNTEAF

v_call: TRBV5-1
j_call: TRBJ2-3
cdr3_aa: ASSVRPGTGYDTQY

v_call: TRBV9
j_call: TRBJ1-2
cdr3_aa: ASSGSSYT

v_call: TRBV16
j_call: TRBJ1-1
cdr3_aa: ASSQSGDSTEAF

v_call: TRBV12-3/TRBV12-4
j_call: TRBJ2-2
cdr3_aa: ASRGGMNTGELF

v_call: TRBV9
j_call: TRBJ2-1
cdr3_aa: ASSATTGVGVEQF

v_call: TRBV2
j_call: TRBJ1-1
cdr3_aa: ASSVAVLNTEAF

v_call: TRBV5-1
j_call: TRBJ2-5
cdr3_aa: ASSLPHQGGNGETQY

v_call: TRBV12-3/TRBV12-4
j_call: TRBJ2-7
cdr3_aa: ASTYGTGSHEQY

v_call: TRBV5-1
j_call: TRBJ2-1
cdr3_aa: ASSPLTSGGRYNEQF

v_call: TRBV18
j_call: TRBJ2-5
cdr3_aa: ASSPGEGRETQY

v_call: TRBV23-1
j_call: TRBJ2-1
cdr3_aa: ASSQSGGRADEQF